These T cell receptor beta chains were read from a single sample in a study of cytomegalovirus exposure and HLA in healthy donors. Generated by immunoSEQ multiplex PCR, the TCRdb table keeps only in-frame clones and is missing some. The top ten clones hold 1.5% of a sample with some 200,000 clones, less than 85% of them seen once. The material sequenced was PBMCs. These receptors all come from a girl aged 5 to 17 in good health and CMV-seropositive. Both conserved end residues are part of each CDR3. Fields, in order: clone size, V gene, CDR3 protein. For some rows the clone size is stated as once, few or many, or as a class when expanded; others skip it.

few,TRBV18,CASSPNRGANEQFF
few,TRBV9,CASSVEGGPVGEQFF
-,TRBV5-6,CASSLGQFSYEQYF
-,TRBV2,CASTSLGGERGYTF
-,TRBV5-4,CASSAGQGEFTEAFF
-,TRBV4-3,CASSQDRLAGGPPSYF
-,TRBV6-5,CASSATGAGSPLHF
-,TRBV5-1,CASSKTSGGAGRETQYF
once,TRBV19,CASKGAALDGYTF
-,TRBV5-6,CASSYLYEQYF
few,TRBV4-2,CASSLREERGAGTDTQYF
-,TRBV27,CASSPPGTGADNEQFF
-,TRBV5-1,CASSLSLGTRDNQPQHF
-,TRBV11-3,CASSTLGQGSMDTEAFF
-,TRBV5-4,CASSPGTSGERGGTDTQYF
-,TRBV10-3,CAISDGVEEPQHF
-,TRBV6-5,CASRGTASANTQYF
-,TRBV15,CATSREGGGDEQYF
once,TRBV4-1,CASSQGLAGSYEQYF
few,TRBV4-2,CASSQPGQGAAQYGYTF
-,TRBV9,CASSAVRADYGYTF
-,TRBV19,CASSILRGQIGTDTQYF
-,TRBV2,CASSEVGARYNEQFF
few,TRBV7-6,CASSLAGGNTDTQYF
once,TRBV4-2,CASSQEETPSPAGGYPYEQYF
-,TRBV5-1,CASSTSLLARAGEQYF
-,TRBV27,CASAPGGRTDTQYF
-,TRBV6-4,CASSDKGGTDTQYF
once,TRBV27,CASSNGGPETQYF
few,TRBV2,CASRSDRGSNQPQHF
-,TRBV10-3,CAISRYGSGQGEQYF
-,TRBV2,CASSGGLRGSETQYF
-,TRBV4-1,CASSQVPAEENTQYF
-,TRBV7-9,CASSQQGTSYEQYF
-,TRBV5-1,CASSTVPPGTGGYEQYF
-,TRBV27,CASSRSLGASTEAFF
-,TRBV9,CASSTHGQGSQYF
-,TRBV5-4,CASSLALDSGSDTQYF
-,TRBV2,CASSESPRGTDTQYF
few,TRBV2,CASSESGGNQPQHF
-,TRBV5-1,CASRGLGGQSSYEQYF
few,TRBV23-1,CASRDREGKMNTEAFF
-,TRBV27,CASSLGTSNSPLHF
-,TRBV14,CASSQGAGQRIQYF